This T cell receptor beta chain comes out of a study of T cell clonality in common variable immunodeficiency. V shed 6 bases, J shed 6 bases, and the junction held 7 bases outside the gene matches. Germline values: CDR1 ENHRY, CDR2 SYGVKD. The CDR3 covers 15 residues. This clone was seen many times. The read ends 3 residues early relative to the CDR3; the germline J gene fills the gap. Method: immunoSEQ multiplex PCR; TCRdb's copy keeps in-frame clones and lacks some. Recorded here are tens of thousands of clones, none singletons. The rearrangement joins TRBV10-3 to TRBJ2-3; 12 positions match TRBD2. Sequenced material: peripheral blood mononuclear cells. The TCR sequence derives from a person aged 18 to 75 in good health. The CDR3 region is CAISHPTSGSDTQYF. Partial CDR3 DNA: TGTGCCATCAGCCACCCGACTAGCGGGAGTGATACG.